Below, 31 T cell receptor beta chains from the same sample are listed, as sequenced in a study of blood T cell repertoires in COVID-19. TCRdb keeps only in-frame clones here, not all; method: immunoSEQ multiplex PCR. This table has about 140,000 clones, 80% to 90% appearing once. Sequencing used peripheral blood. The source is a woman aged 50 to 60 with acute or convalescent COVID-19.

This chain joins TRBV12-3 or TRBV12-4 and TRBJ2-3; D is uncertain. The CDR3 covers 11 residues. With 6 bases removed from V and 7 bases from J, the gap between germline ends came to 8 bases. This chain's CDR3 is CASSAINTQYF. Written as DNA, the CDR3 is TGTGCCAGCAGCGCGATAAATACGCAGTATTTT.

The rearrangement joins TRBV9 to TRBJ1-3, with TRBD1 as a possible D gene (5 bases). This CDR3 comprises 16 residues. Trimming took 0 bases from V and 0 from J, leaving 10 bases between them. The germline gives CDR1 SGDLS, CDR2 YYNGEE. The CDR3 DNA follows: TGTGCCAGCAGCGTAGCTACGGGGGGCTCTGGAAACACCATATATTTT. Translating gives CASSVATGGSGNTIYF.

The chain uses TRBV9 and TRBJ2-5, with D tentatively TRBD2 (5 bases). The CDR3 is made up of 12 amino acids. Germline V CDR1 and CDR2: SGDLS, YYNGEE. Trimming took 2 bases from V and 7 from J, leaving 9 bases between them. The CDR3 DNA follows: TGTGCCAGCAGCGTTGGTGAGGGGACCCAGTACTTC. Residues: CASSVGEGTQYF.

The CDR3 DNA is TGTGCCAGTATCGGGGGTGAAGCTTTCTTT. It translates to CASIGGEAFF. The V call is TRBV19, the J call TRBJ1-1; the D gene is possibly TRBD1 (5 bases). The CDR3 totals 10 residues. V shed 7 bases and J shed 7 bases, with 7 bases lying between them. Germline V lookup: CDR1 LNHDA, CDR2 SQIVND (reference sequence).

The gene calls are TRBV18 and TRBJ2-7; D might be TRBD2 (6 bases). The V end was cut by 1 base, the J end by 2 bases, with 12 bases between. Germline V CDR1 and CDR2: KGHSH, LQKENI. CDR3 length equals 15 residues. CDR3 bases: TGTGCCAGCTCACCACGAGGGACTGCTACCTACGAGCAGTACTTC. Amino acid sequence: CASSPRGTATYEQYF.

J is TRBJ1-2 and V is TRBV9, with 9 bases identical to TRBD1. Trimming at V came to 0 bases and at J to 4 bases, leaving 7 bases not matched to a gene. CDR1 and CDR2 from the germline V gene are SGDLS and YYNGEE. The CDR3 loop spans 16 amino acids. The CDR3 sequence: CASSVGGTGYSYGYTF. DNA for the CDR3: TGTGCCAGCAGCGTAGGTGGGACAGGGTACAGCTATGGCTACACCTTC.

The rearrangement uses TRBV7-6 and TRBJ2-1; 9 nucleotides match TRBD2. Germline V gene data show CDR1 as SGHVS and CDR2 as FNYEAQ. Unmatched junction bases numbered 2, after V lost 1 base and J lost 4 bases. This CDR3 has 15 residues. The CDR3 reads CASSLEAGGYNEQFF. In DNA form, the CDR3 reads TGTGCCAGCAGCTTAGAAGCGGGAGGTTACAATGAGCAGTTCTTC. The complete variable domain, with remaining parts taken from reference TRBV7-6 and TRBJ2-1, reads GAGVSQSPRYKVTKRGQDVALRCDPISGHVSLYWYRQALGQGPEFLTYFNYEAQQDKSGLPNDRFSAERPEGSISTLTIQRTEQRDSAMYRCASSLEAGGYNEQFFGPGTRLTVL.

This chain uses TRBV10-3 with TRBJ1-6; TRBD1 might be the D (5 bases). The germline gives CDR1 ENHRY, CDR2 SYGVKD. With 6 bases removed from V and 0 bases from J, the gap between germline ends came to 12 bases. The CDR3 consists of 16 residues. The DNA of the CDR3 is TGTGCCATCAGGGAGAACAGGAGCTCCTATAATTCACCCCTCCACTTT. It specifies CAIRENRSSYNSPLHF.

J is TRBJ2-5 and V is TRBV19; possibly TRBD2 for D (6 bases). This CDR3 has 12 residues. V was clipped by 9 bases and J by 7 bases, with 15 bases between them. Germline lookup yields CDR1 LNHDA and CDR2 SQIVND (reference sequence). The CDR3 protein is CASAPGEGTQYF. The CDR3, as DNA: TGTGCCAGCGCCCCGGGGGAAGGGACCCAGTACTTC.

The chain employs TRBV5-1 and TRBJ1-1; 9 bases line up with TRBD1. Germline V gene data show CDR1 as SGHRS and CDR2 as YFSETQ. The CDR3 has 15 residues. V lost 4 bases, J lost 1 base, and 5 bases stayed unmatched. CDR3 residues: CASSPGDRANTEAFF. For the CDR3, the DNA is TGCGCCAGCAGCCCCGGGGACAGGGCGAACACTGAAGCTTTCTTT.

The genes are TRBV11-2 and TRBJ2-1; D unclear. CDR1 and CDR2 (germline): SGHAT, FQNNGV. The CDR3 length is 15 residues. The V gene lost 0 bases and the J gene lost 0 bases, with 6 bases spanning the gap. The CDR3 DNA sequence: TGTGCCAGCAGCTTAGACCTGAGCTCCTACAATGAGCAGTTCTTC. It yields the protein CASSLDLSSYNEQFF.

The gene calls are TRBV5-5 and TRBJ2-1, with unresolved D. The germline V gene has CDR1 SGHKS and CDR2 YYEKEE (reference sequence). The CDR3 totals 12 residues. V dropped 0 bases and J dropped 10 bases, with 8 bases sitting between them. CDR3 bases: TGTGCCAGCAGCTTGGGCGACTGGGAGCAGTTCTTC. Translating gives CASSLGDWEQFF.

The rearrangement links TRBV18 to TRBJ2-1, with D perhaps TRBD2 (5 bases). The CDR3 extends over 13 amino acids. In germline, CDR1 is KGHSH, CDR2 LQKENI. Trimming stripped 2 bases from V and 9 bases from J, with 11 bases between. Here the CDR3 reads CASSPDQAAEQFF. The CDR3 nucleotides read TGTGCCAGCTCACCAGACCAAGCGGCTGAGCAGTTCTTC.

The chain's CDR3 is CTSSQETSSVYADTQYF. The DNA of the CDR3 is TGCACCAGCAGCCAAGAAACGTCTAGTGTGTATGCGGATACGCAGTATTTT. The gene calls are TRBV1 and TRBJ2-3; the tabulated D call, TRBD2, remains unverified against the DNA. TRBV1 constitutes a pseudogene. CDR3 size: 17 residues.

The V and J genes are TRBV5-4 and TRBJ2-3; 10 nucleotides match TRBD2. Trimming at V came to 0 bases and at J to 4 bases, leaving 8 bases not matched to a gene. The CDR3 extends over 17 amino acids. Germline V lookup: CDR1 SGHNT, CDR2 YYREEE (reference sequence). The CDR3 DNA sequence: TGTGCCAGCAGCTTGGCCGGAGCGGGGGGGCCCTCAGATACGCAGTATTTT. Its protein product is CASSLAGAGGPSDTQYF.

The J gene is TRBJ1-4, the V gene TRBV5-1; 8 bases match TRBD1. V lost 3 bases, J lost 7 bases, and 8 bases stayed unmatched. The CDR3 has 15 amino acids. Germline values: CDR1 SGHRS, CDR2 YFSETQ. CDR3 coding DNA: TGCGCCAGCAGCTATAAGCAGGGGGCAAGTGAAAAACTGTTTTTT. Protein sequence: CASSYKQGASEKLFF.

This clone was observed once. The chain links TRBV5-4 to TRBJ1-2, with TRBD1 matching over 10 bases. CDR3 length equals 13 residues. Germline loops: CDR1 SGHNT, CDR2 YYREEE (reference sequence). The trim removed 3 bases at V and 6 bases at J, leaving 2 bases unmatched. The CDR3, as DNA: TGTGCCAGCAGCTCGACAGGGGGCGATGGCTACACCTTC. Its protein product is CASSSTGGDGYTF.

The gene calls are TRBV15 and TRBJ2-5, with 7 bases aligning to TRBD2. The germline V gene encodes CDR1 LNHNV and CDR2 YYDKDF (reference sequence). The junction had 11 bases not matched to a gene; V was cut back by 5 bases and J by 5 bases. There are 15 residues in the CDR3. In DNA, the CDR3 is TGTGCCACCAGCTCCCCCGGGGGAGGGGCGGAGACCCAGTACTTC. This sequence encodes CATSSPGGGAETQYF.

This chain connects TRBV7-9 to TRBJ2-1, with D possibly TRBD2 on 6 matching bases. The V and J ends lost 0 bases and 6 bases respectively, with 15 bases between them. The CDR3 has 16 amino acids. CDR1 and CDR2 from the germline V gene are SEHNR and FQNEAQ (reference sequence). Written as DNA, the CDR3 is TGTGCCAGCAGCTTAGCGGGAGGAAGGAGGCCCAATGAGCAGTTCTTC. It is translated as CASSLAGGRRPNEQFF.

Here the CDR3 reads CAWSVWNTGELFF. The CDR3 bases are TGTGCCTGGAGTGTCTGGAACACCGGGGAGCTGTTTTTT. The V call is TRBV30, the J call TRBJ2-2; no reliable D call. This CDR3 is built from 13 residues. Trimming took 0 bases from V and 1 from J, leaving 3 bases between them. CDR1 is GTSNPN and CDR2 is SVGIG in the germline V gene (reference sequence).

This chain links TRBV18 with TRBJ2-3; no reliable D call. CDR1 and CDR2 (germline): KGHSH, LQKENI. CDR3 length equals 17 residues. Deletions cut 0 bases from V and 4 bases from J, with 17 bases between. CDR3 coding DNA: TGTGCCAGCTCACCACCCTTACTTCTAGAAGTGGCAGATACGCAGTATTTT. Translating gives CASSPPLLLEVADTQYF.

J is TRBJ2-1 and V is TRBV5-1; 12 bases are shared with TRBD2. V trimming: 5 bases; J trimming: 3 bases; junction bases outside the gene matches: 0. Germline assignment: CDR1 SGHRS and CDR2 YFSETQ. The CDR3 extends over 14 amino acids. The CDR3 sequence: CASRLAGGYNEQFF. Written as DNA, the CDR3 is TGCGCCAGCAGACTAGCGGGGGGCTACAATGAGCAGTTCTTC.

The chain has TRBV18 and TRBJ1-3; no clear D gene. Germline CDR1 and CDR2: KGHSH and LQKENI. The CDR3 has 13 amino acids. Trimming left V 8 bases short and J 0 bases short, with 8 bases between. The CDR3 bases are TGTGCCAGCACCGACACCTCTGGAAACACCATATATTTT. Translated: CASTDTSGNTIYF.

V is TRBV28 and J is TRBJ2-2; 12 nucleotides agree with TRBD2. CDR3 length: 16 amino acids. J was trimmed by 6 bases and V by 6 bases; bases with no gene match: 8. Germline CDR1 MDHEN, CDR2 SYDVKM. CDR3 DNA sequence: TGTGCCAGCAGCTTACTACGGACTAGCGGGGCCGGGGAGCTGTTTTTT. Translating it yields CASSLLRTSGAGELFF.

The V gene is TRBV27, the J gene TRBJ2-6; maybe TRBD1 (5 bases). This CDR3 has 15 residues. Germline V gene lookup returns CDR1 MNHEY and CDR2 SMNVEV (reference sequence). V was clipped by 3 bases and J by 0 bases, with 6 bases between them. CDR3 sequence: CASSFDSSGANVLTF. As DNA, the CDR3 is TGTGCCAGCAGTTTCGACAGCTCTGGGGCCAACGTCCTGACTTTC.

This chain connects TRBV7-6 to TRBJ2-1; TRBD2 matches 11 bases. Trimming cost V 1 base and J 7 bases; bases outside gene matches: 6. CDR1 is SGHVS, CDR2 FNYEAQ, per germline. There are 16 residues in the CDR3. CDR3 bases: TGTGCCAGCAGCTTAGAGGCTAGCGGGAGGATGAATGAGCAGTTCTTC. This sequence encodes CASSLEASGRMNEQFF.

This clone was detected a few times. The J gene is TRBJ2-7, the V gene TRBV5-4, with TRBD1 matching 9 bases. The CDR3 has 14 amino acids. V shed 4 bases and J 6 bases; nucleotides not matched to a gene: 8. The germline CDR1 and CDR2 sequences are SGHNT and YYREEE (reference sequence). The DNA of the CDR3 is TGTGCCAGCAGCCAGGGACAGGGCTTTTCCGAGCAGTACTTC. Translation gives CASSQGQGFSEQYF.

The chain employs TRBV6-5 and TRBJ1-1, with 7 bases that match TRBD1. This CDR3 contains 13 residues. The V gene's germline CDR1 is MNHEY and CDR2 SVGAGI. V gave up 5 bases and J gave up 4 bases; unmatched junction bases: 4. CDR3 coding DNA: TGTGCCAGCAGTCCAGGGGGGTTCACTGAAGCTTTCTTT. Protein product: CASSPGGFTEAFF.

A single count supports this clone. This rearrangement joins TRBV6-4 to TRBJ1-1; D call uncertain. This CDR3 spans 13 amino acids. Trimming removed 5 bases at V and 2 bases at J, with 9 bases between. The germline V gene has CDR1 MRHNA and CDR2 SNTAGT. The CDR3 reads CASSQQINTEAFF. The CDR3 DNA reads TGTGCCAGCAGTCAACAGATTAACACTGAAGCTTTCTTT.

This chain links TRBV19 with TRBJ1-2; 7 bases are shared with TRBD1. The CDR3 length is 16 residues. After removal of 8 bases from V and 1 base from J, the junction contained 13 bases not matched to a gene. The germline V gene has CDR1 LNHDA and CDR2 SQIVND (reference sequence). In DNA, the CDR3 is TGTGCCAGTGAGACGGGACAGTTCCCTTTTAACTATGGCTACACCTTC. Protein sequence: CASETGQFPFNYGYTF.

In this sample, this clone turned up once. The chain employs TRBV18 and TRBJ1-2, with D possibly being TRBD1 (5 bases). Trimming shortened V by 0 bases and J by 4 bases, and 6 bases separated the two germline ends. The CDR3 length is 13 residues. Germline V gene sequence: CDR1 KGHSH, CDR2 LQKENI. CDR3 DNA: TGTGCCAGCTCACCACCGGGGGGCTATGGCTACACCTTC. Encoded protein: CASSPPGGYGYTF.